This T cell receptor (beta chain) derives from a study of cytomegalovirus exposure and HLA in healthy donors (dated by TCRdb to between 2016 and 2019). About the full investigation: In an earlier analysis of approximately 640 of the donors, 276 Gb of sequence data and some 120 million unique TCR beta sequences from roughly 190 million T cells were reported. Roughly 300 gigabases of sequencing data and around 90 million unique TCR sequences made up an early release that covered approximately 700 HLA-typed donors. Of the roughly 400 genotyped donors, approximately 83% fell in the genetic ancestry cluster associated with self-reported Caucasian donors. The study was designed to test whether signatures of past pathogen exposure could be identified by cataloging public T cell receptors. Using immunosequencing, the study profiled T cell repertoires from 500 to 800 subjects and related those repertoires to cytomegalovirus serostatus. Along with the approximately 700-subject first cohort, a separate validation cohort of over a hundred different subjects was used. To predict cytomegalovirus infection status, the study brought together high-throughput TCR immunosequencing, statistical association of individual TCRs with disease status, and machine learning. To study patterns of TCR occurrence, a later analysis re-analyzed previously published TCR beta repertoires from more than 550 donors and added high-resolution HLA genotyping. In the later analysis, no new phenotypic data were used to find candidate immune exposures; instead, reliance was placed on TCR beta sequences and their occurrence across donors. An earlier analysis of nearly 600 of the donors applied high-throughput TCR beta sequencing to assess whether each TCR beta V gene segment acted as functional or pseudogenic. Alongside the repertoire data, information on donor age, sex, ethnicity and CMV serostatus was compiled. In a later genetic analysis, genome-wide SNP genotypes for about three fifths of the roughly 670 donors were used, and that subset was treated as a discovery cohort. All discovery cohort repertoires had been generated using a single sequencing platform. Both class I and class II loci were covered by HLA typing, at four-digit resolution. Typing coverage varied by locus: roughly 620-640 donors for A, B, C, DRB1 and DQB1; roughly 510 for DQA1; about 600 for DPA1; under 490 for DPB1. About five DR-DQ haplotypes were handled as single units for association and clustering, since linkage in the cohort was strong. Among 398 genotyped donors of the cohort, an average of about 240,000 unique TCR beta nucleotide sequences were sequenced per donor, roughly a sixth of them non-productive.

The junction carries 11 bases between V and J, which are trimmed by 6 bases and 0 bases respectively. The CDR3 runs 14 amino acids, cysteine and phenylalanine included. Of all the DNA, just the CDR3 is kept, 42 bases in frame from base 1. Based on the germline V gene, the CDR1 and CDR2 sequences are MDHEN and SYDVKM. The cohort consisted of hundreds of healthy bone marrow donors. Cohort members were all nominally healthy when sampled, although unrecorded immune exposures were likely present. The donor was CMV seropositive and belonged to the group of 250 to 300 seropositive cohort members. Every donor gave a peripheral blood sample, and the peripheral blood mononuclear cells from that sample were used for TCR beta sequencing. The Qiagen DNeasy Blood Extraction Kit was used to extract genomic DNA from the blood cell samples. The investigation overall reported the following: A later analysis associated 16,951 TCR beta sequences with specific HLA alleles at a false discovery rate of 0.05. In a later genetic analysis, a missense DCLRE1C variant was associated with V-gene and J-gene trimming of TCR beta chains, and the association was replicated in an independent cohort. The sequencing pipeline was judged likely to have produced a cluster of highly shared sequence variants as a technical artifact. The 87-base-pair reads could not distinguish some IMGT-functional V segments, including TRBV6-2 and TRBV6-3, so those segments were excluded. It was suggested by the authors that the approach could potentially be generalized to other disease states and immunological phenotypes. Linkage disequilibrium might explain the correlated functional status among segregating V segments, but an unknown experimental factor could not be excluded. The only immune exposure information available for the cohort was CMV serostatus. A later analysis found that most CMV-associated TCR beta chains appeared HLA-restricted, with HLA associations seemingly driven largely by CMV exposure. Strong co-occurrence of HLA alleles, especially DR and DQ, made assigning TCR associations to individual alleles difficult. In a later genetic analysis, fewer N-insertions in productive TCRs were reported among donors in an Asian-associated ancestry cluster than the roughly 640-donor mean. The earlier analysis of 587 of the donors excluded fewer than 20 rarely observed V segments, including chromosome 9 orphons, because counts were too low. A further reported finding was that TCR beta sequences accurately predicted the HLA-A and HLA-B alleles for most subjects in the first cohort. Sequencing depth was assumed to be roughly uniform across donors in the presence/absence analyses, though that assumption may not hold. The classifier was reported to diagnose cytomegalovirus status with high specificity and sensitivity in both the original cohort and the validation cohort. Most TCR sequences were observed very rarely across donors, whereas some public TCRs were present in many individuals. This cohort had only TCR beta chains sequenced, and the lack of alpha or paired-chain data limited which features could be detected. Broadly in line with IMGT annotations, most TCR beta V segments showed up in productive rearrangements about 87% or about 30% of the time in an earlier analysis of under 700 of the donors. In a later analysis, the rate of TCR association differed among HLA loci, with DRB1 alleles having the most associated TCRs and HLA-C alleles having the fewest. In the study, 150 to 200 TCR beta chains were listed as associated with cytomegalovirus. Because some donors lacked HLA typing at each locus, the association tests relied only on the typed subset. According to a later analysis, parvovirus B19, influenza, CMV and Epstein-Barr virus appeared linked to several top co-occurrence clusters. A later analysis found that HLA-associated TCR beta chains were more clonally expanded and had lower generation probabilities than equally common non-associated chains. A few of the identified cytomegalovirus-associated TCR beta chains were confirmed in vitro to be specific for cytomegalovirus antigens.

Worth noting for this clone: Its cognate antigen has yet to be identified. Per-base qualities were not stored, and no clone one base away is much larger.

Receptors were amplified or captured by the immunoSEQ multiplex PCR assay. For the multiplex PCR, a mixture combining 60 forward primers for TCR Vbeta segments and 13 reverse primers for TCR Jbeta segments was used. A multiplex PCR assay on genomic DNA amplified the CDR3 region of rearranged TCR beta genes. The amplified TCR beta libraries were sequenced on the Illumina HiSeq System as 87-base-pair reads. The original methods were these. In a later analysis, tens of millions of unique TCR beta chains were counted across the 500 to 850 repertoires, and roughly 10 million of these chains were shared by at least two donors. To remove PCR and sequencing errors, raw reads were error-corrected and collapsed into unique sequences using a nearest-neighbor algorithm that merged closely related sequences. V, D and J gene segments were assigned by aligning CDR3 sequences to IMGT reference sequences. Each retained sequence needed at least a six-nucleotide match to both a V gene segment and a J gene segment. Rearrangements were classified as productive when the CDR3 lacked stop codons and remained in frame with V and J, and all other rearrangements were classified as non-productive. CDR3 was defined according to IMGT convention as the region running from the second conserved V-encoded cysteine to the conserved J-encoded phenylalanine. In an earlier analysis of approximately 500 of the donors, sequences lacking an unambiguous match to a single V gene segment were excluded. In an earlier analysis of a few hundred of the donors, a V segment was called functional when productive rearrangements were above 56.7%, and segregating when the standard deviation between donors exceeded 5%. A statistical classification framework was developed to diagnose cytomegalovirus status using the catalog of TCR beta chain sequences. In a later analysis, TCR nucleotide sequences were compared against IMGT/GENE-DB human TR gene sequences so that V and J genes could be assigned. In a later analysis, CDR3 sequences and most-parsimonious VDJ recombination scenarios were assigned using the TCRdist pipeline. In a later analysis, each TCR beta chain was defined by its CDR3 amino acid sequence together with its V-gene family, and reads without a unique V-gene family were excluded. To address suspected cross-contamination and a sequencing artifact, a later analysis removed several hundred highly shared, low-generation-probability nucleotide sequences. In a later analysis, a clonal expansion index was calculated for each public chain from normalized within-repertoire ranks of inferred template counts. In a later analysis, generation probabilities were computed with a VDJ recombination model fitted to out-of-frame rearrangements, and the resulting probabilities were checked against IGoR. In a later analysis, TCR-TCR, TCR-HLA and TCR-CMV co-occurrence was scored with hypergeometric tests, and a repertoire-size bias correction was applied to TCR pairs. In a later analysis, false discovery rates were estimated by permuting HLA or CMV assignments 20 times. In a later analysis, co-occurring TCRs were grouped using DBSCAN, with TCRdist sequence similarity added in when clustering inside HLA-allele-positive subsets. Co-occurrence clustering excluded repertoires with fewer than 30,000 or more than 120,000 public chains, plus five with anomalous nucleotide sharing. The source is immuneACCESS, and TCRdb retained only in-frame sequences with V and J called. Part of the clones is not carried over; for the studies checked, unresolved V genes explain less than half of this, and the remainder is unexplained. That table is the source of V, J and clone size, and D and trimming were worked out from the DNA. The sample table holds about 200,000 clones, of which roughly 86% were seen once. Of the sample, more than 3% is held by the ten largest clones.

The sequencing input was PBMCs. The V gene is TRBV28 and the J gene is TRBJ1-2; the D gene is perhaps TRBD1, from 5 matching bases. This TCR came from a man aged 40-50 years in good health and CMV-seropositive. At the DNA level, the sequence is TGTGCCAGCAGCCCGACAGAGCCTAACTATGGCTACACCTTC. Its amino acids are CASSPTEPNYGYTF.